This TCR beta chain came from a study of blood T cell repertoires in COVID-19. Turning to the study itself: COVID-19 samples collected from the United States, Italy and Spain covered acute and convalescent phases. PBMCs, B-cell-depleted T cells, or T cells provided the cDNA or gDNA that made up the material.

Original analysis: From reference gene primer amplification, estimates of nucleated cell counts were derived. The table came from immunoSEQ multiplex PCR; TCRdb's copy has only in-frame clones and leaves some out. From that table come the V and J calls and clone size; the DNA was used to work out D and trimming. The sample yields about 210,000 clones, 75% to 85% seen once. Seattle patients were enrolled while actively infected and followed longitudinally. The trim removed 5 bases at V and 1 base at J, leaving 4 bases unmatched. The CDR3 is made up of 15 amino acids. Germline loops: CDR1 SGHRS, CDR2 YFSETQ.

The source of this sequence is an older woman with COVID-19, enrolled during active disease. The rearrangement uses TRBV5-1 and TRBJ1-3, with TRBD1 identical over 9 bases. Input material: peripheral blood. The CDR3 DNA sequence: TGCGCCAGCAGACCCGGGACAGGGTCTGGAAACACCATATATTTT. Its translation: CASRPGTGSGNTIYF.